The 30 T cell receptor beta chains in this list originate from one sample, sequenced in a study of T cells in Graves' hyperthyroidism and ophthalmopathy. Regions amplified from RNA transcripts were the TCR beta CDR3 regions. An initial round of RT-PCR targeting the TCR CDR3 relied on the HTBI primer set. TCRdb analysed the multiplex PCR reads with MiXCR anew, one entry per CDR3 protein. The data hold hundreds of thousands of distinct CDR3 sequences, with 12% to 15% observed a single time. Sequencing input: blood. These receptors were collected from a woman aged 18 to 35 with Graves' hyperthyroidism.

The genes are TRBV2 and TRBJ1-5; D not certain. V was cut by 8 bases and J by 4 bases, with 15 bases left in between. The germline V gene encodes CDR1 SNHLY and CDR2 FYNNEI. The CDR3 loop spans 14 amino acids. The CDR3 nucleotides are TGTGCCAGCCGATTAGGACCGAATAATCAGCCCCAGCATTTT. Translated, it gives CASRLGPNNQPQHF.

This clonotype was picked up many times. The CDR3 spells CASSDRDRGLWSNQPQHF. In DNA, the CDR3 is TGTGCCAGCAGTGACCGGGACAGGGGGCTATGGAGCAATCAGCCCCAGCATTTT. The chain carries TRBV6-1 and TRBJ1-5, with TRBD1 identical over 12 bases. Germline V gene sequence: CDR1 MNHNS, CDR2 SASEGT. This CDR3 has 18 amino acids. The V segment lost 3 bases and the J segment 1 base; nucleotides outside the gene matches: 7.

In its sample, this clonotype was seen many times. The chain couples TRBV13 to TRBJ1-1, with unresolved D. The CDR3 is 14 amino acids. In germline, CDR1 is PRHDT, CDR2 FYEKMQ (reference sequence). Trimming shortened V by 0 bases and J by 8 bases, and 13 bases separated the two germline ends. This CDR3 is CASSLGTPRPEAFF. CDR3 DNA sequence: TGTGCCAGCAGCTTAGGGACCCCTCGTCCCGAAGCTTTCTTT.

This clonotype came up a few times. V and J are TRBV27 and TRBJ1-2; perhaps TRBD1 as D (6 bases). Germline CDR1 and CDR2: MNHEY and SMNVEV (reference sequence). The CDR3 length is 15 residues. Trimming pared 3 bases from V and 5 bases from J, leaving 16 bases between. CDR3 in amino acids: CASSFGQPSLYGYTF. CDR3 in DNA: TGTGCCAGCAGTTTCGGACAGCCTTCTTTGTATGGCTACACCTTC.

This clonotype was seen a handful of times. The V and J genes are TRBV20-1 and TRBJ1-1; D gene unclear. The length of the CDR3 is 13 residues. Germline lookup yields CDR1 DFQATT and CDR2 SNEGSKA (reference sequence). Trimming pared 0 bases from V and 1 base from J, leaving 6 bases between. The CDR3 is CSARDGENTEAFF. The CDR3 DNA is TGCAGTGCTAGAGACGGGGAGAACACTGAAGCTTTCTTT.

Ten or more counts support this clonotype. V is TRBV6-2 or TRBV6-3 and J is TRBJ2-1; 8 bases are shared with TRBD2. V trimming: 2 bases; J trimming: 8 bases; junction bases outside the gene matches: 5. From germline, CDR1 is MNHEY and CDR2 SVGEGT. The CDR3 contains 14 residues. CDR3 DNA: TGTGCCAGCAGTTACCGGCGGGAGGCGGATGAGCAGTTCTTC. It encodes CASSYRREADEQFF.

The gene calls are TRBV13 and TRBJ2-4; D gene ambiguous. V was trimmed by 6 bases and J by 0 bases, leaving 9 bases between them. This CDR3 is 14 amino acids long. Germline V gene sequence: CDR1 PRHDT, CDR2 FYEKMQ (reference sequence). The CDR3 region has the DNA TGTGCCAGCAGAGGGTCCTTAGCCAAAAACATTCAGTACTTC. This gives the protein CASRGSLAKNIQYF. Full variable domain (rest looked up from reference TRBV13 and TRBJ2-4): AAGVIQSPRHLIKEKRETATLKCYPIPRHDTVYWYQQGPGQDPQFLISFYEKMQSDKGSIPDRFSAQQFSDYHSELNMSSLELGDSALYFCASRGSLAKNIQYFGAGTRLSVL.

With regard to this clonotype: Germline and junction disagree at one end, which may indicate a read error. This rearrangement joins TRBV6-1 to TRBJ1-3; TRBD1 agrees at 8 bases. Germline CDR1 MNHNS, CDR2 SASEGT. The CDR3 has 16 residues. The CDR3, as DNA: TGTGGCAGCAGTCGAGACAGGGGCCCCACTGGAAACACCATATATTTT. Translated: CGSSRDRGPTGNTIYF.

This clonotype was counted a few times. This chain links TRBV7-9 with TRBJ2-5; 7 positions match TRBD1. The CDR3 runs to 17 residues. V shed 1 base, J shed 4 bases, and the junction held 12 bases outside the gene matches. Germline CDR1 SEHNR, CDR2 FQNEAQ (reference sequence). CDR3 loop: CASSLVSVQGLGETQYF. For the CDR3, the DNA is TGTGCCAGCAGCTTAGTATCGGTACAGGGGTTAGGAGAGACCCAGTACTTC.

This clonotype was counted many times. This chain connects TRBV12-5 to TRBJ2-2; TRBD2 agrees at 8 bases. V shed 3 bases, J shed 5 bases, and the junction held 5 bases outside the gene matches. This CDR3 is 15 amino acids long. Looked up from germline, CDR1 is LGHNT and CDR2 is FRNRAP. In DNA form, the CDR3 reads TGTGCTAGTGGTTTACTAGCGGCTGGGACCGGGGAGCTGTTTTTT. Its protein is CASGLLAAGTGELFF.

In DNA form, the CDR3 reads TGTGCCAGCGCACTACCTGGACCGTTCAATGAGCAGTTCTTC. Its protein is CASALPGPFNEQFF. The V gene is TRBV6-1, the J gene TRBJ2-1, with D hard to call. Per the germline V gene, CDR1 is MNHNS and CDR2 is SASEGT. V dropped 8 bases and J dropped 6 bases, with 17 bases sitting between them. This CDR3 spans 14 amino acids.

This clonotype was seen repeatedly, ten times or more. The chain links TRBV29-1 to TRBJ2-7; 12 bases are a match to TRBD2. CDR3 length: 15 amino acids. The V segment lost 5 bases and the J segment 2 bases; nucleotides outside the gene matches: 7. CDR1 is SQVTM and CDR2 is ANQGSEA in the germline V gene. The CDR3, as DNA: TGCAGCGTTAGACTTGGACTAGCGGGACCCTACGAGCAGTACTTC. It translates to CSVRLGLAGPYEQYF.

The rearrangement links TRBV9 to TRBJ2-7; 8 positions match TRBD1. Germline CDR1 and CDR2: SGDLS and YYNGEE. V gave up 4 bases and J gave up 3 bases; unmatched junction bases: 9. The CDR3 covers 15 residues. The chain's CDR3 is CASSTAGTGGYEQYF. CDR3 DNA sequence: TGTGCCAGCAGCACCGCCGGGACAGGAGGCTACGAGCAGTACTTC.

The J gene is TRBJ2-7, the V gene TRBV5-1; TRBD1 or TRBD2 may be the D gene (5 bases each). Germline V lookup: CDR1 SGHRS, CDR2 YFSETQ. This CDR3 spans 15 amino acids. Trimming removed 4 bases at V and 3 bases at J, with 17 bases between. The CDR3 region has the DNA TGCGCCAGCAGCGTGGGGGACGGCATGATCTACGAGCAGTACTTC. The encoded protein is CASSVGDGMIYEQYF.

This clonotype was found a few times. CDR3 region: CASRGTFSRPYEQYF. CDR3 sequence (DNA): TGTGCCAGCAGGGGGACATTCTCGCGGCCCTACGAGCAGTACTTC. The chain is built from TRBV6-1 and TRBJ2-7; a weak D match, TRBD1 (6 bases). With 6 bases removed from V and 2 bases from J, the gap between germline ends came to 17 bases. The CDR3 length is 15 residues. Germline CDR1 is MNHNS and CDR2 is SASEGT.

This clonotype was seen more than once but under ten times. The V gene is TRBV7-9, the J gene TRBJ2-5; 8 positions agree with TRBD2. Looked up from germline, CDR1 is SEHNR and CDR2 is FQNEAQ (reference sequence). J lost 3 bases, V lost 6 bases, and 12 bases had no gene match. This CDR3 comprises 16 residues. The CDR3 region has the DNA TGTGCCAGCAGTTACCCTTCGCGGGAGGTAGAAGAGACCCAGTACTTC. Amino acid sequence: CASSYPSREVEETQYF.

The V call is TRBV2, the J call TRBJ2-1, with D perhaps TRBD2 (5 bases). V was pared by 9 bases and J by 3 bases, with 18 bases between. CDR3 length: 15 residues. Germline-derived CDR1 and CDR2 are SNHLY and FYNNEI. CDR3 nucleotides: TGTGCCAGTAGTAAGGGTCTAGCACTCTACAATGAGCAGTTCTTC. Translation: CASSKGLALYNEQFF. The whole variable domain, filled in from reference TRBV2 and TRBJ2-1, reads EPEVTQTPSHQVTQMGQEVILRCVPISNHLYFYWYRQILGQKVEFLVSFYNNEISEKSEIFDDQFSVERPDGSNFTLKIRSTKLEDSAMYFCASSKGLALYNEQFFGPGTRLTVL.

There are many counts of this clonotype. V and J are TRBV3-1 and TRBJ1-4, with D hard to call. The V end lost 4 bases, the J end lost 8 bases, and 11 bases lay between the germline ends. Germline V gene data show CDR1 as LGHDT and CDR2 as YNNKEL (reference sequence). The CDR3 has 13 residues. CDR3 sequence: CASSRRMGEKLFF. In DNA form, the CDR3 reads TGTGCCAGCAGCCGTCGTATGGGCGAAAAACTGTTTTTT.

Ten or more counts support this clonotype. The chain carries TRBV2 and TRBJ2-1; a possible D gene is TRBD1 (6 bases). In germline, CDR1 is SNHLY, CDR2 FYNNEI. This CDR3 has 14 residues. The chain's CDR3 is CAGQSMGSYNEQFF. Here the CDR3 DNA reads TGTGCAGGACAGAGTATGGGCAGCTACAATGAGCAGTTCTTC.

The chain is built from TRBV6-1 and TRBJ2-4; TRBD1 aligns across 9 bases. This CDR3 is 12 amino acids long. The germline CDR1 and CDR2 sequences are MNHNS and SASEGT. The CDR3 DNA reads TGTGCGACAGGGGGAGCCAAAAACATTCAGTACTTC. This codes for CATGGAKNIQYF.

The chain recombines TRBV6-2 or TRBV6-3 with TRBJ2-1, with D unclear. Germline CDR1 is MNHEY and CDR2 is SVGEGT. V gave up 0 bases and J gave up 6 bases, with 6 bases separating them. The CDR3 totals 13 residues. CDR3 protein: CASSYSPRNEQFF. In nucleotides, the CDR3 is TGTGCCAGCAGTTACTCCCCCCGCAATGAGCAGTTCTTC.

This clonotype occurred many times. The genes are TRBV3-1 and TRBJ1-1; 7 nucleotides line up with TRBD1. This CDR3 spans 13 amino acids. Looked up from germline, CDR1 is LGHDT and CDR2 is YNNKEL (reference sequence). V lost 8 bases to trimming and J lost 3 bases; unmatched junction nucleotides: 6. CDR3 loop: CASGPTGDTEAFF. The DNA for the CDR3 is TGTGCCAGCGGACCAACAGGGGACACTGAAGCTTTCTTT. Filled out from reference TRBV3-1 and TRBJ1-1, the complete variable domain reads DTAVSQTPKYLVTQMGNDKSIKCEQNLGHDTMYWYKQDSKKFLKIMFSYNNKELIINETVPNRFSPKSPDKAHLNLHINSLELGDSAVYFCASGPTGDTEAFFGQGTRLTVV.

This clonotype has just a few counts. The rearrangement joins TRBV24-1 to TRBJ2-1; 10 nucleotides match TRBD1. The CDR3 is made up of 15 amino acids. With 3 bases clipped from V and 8 bases from J, the junction kept 6 bases outside the gene matches. CDR1 is KGHDR, CDR2 SFDVKD, per germline. This CDR3 is CATSDPGQGLYEQFF. The CDR3 DNA reads TGTGCCACCAGTGATCCGGGACAGGGGCTGTATGAGCAGTTCTTC.

This clonotype has more than one count but fewer than ten. V usage is TRBV29-1 and J usage is TRBJ1-2, with a possible D match to TRBD1 (6 bases). From germline, CDR1 is SQVTM and CDR2 ANQGSEA. Trimming removed 1 base at V and 4 bases at J, with 13 bases between. This CDR3 has 14 residues. CDR3 coding DNA: TGCAGCGTTGAAGTTGACAGGCCCTCCTATGGCTACACCTTC. It encodes CSVEVDRPSYGYTF.

The table lists this clonotype with many counts. The rearrangement joins TRBV7-9 to TRBJ2-7; D possibly matches TRBD1 or TRBD2 (5 bases each). Germline CDR1 reads SEHNR; CDR2 reads FQNEAQ (reference sequence). The CDR3 is 14 residues long. Trimming took 2 bases from V and 2 from J, leaving 10 bases between them. The CDR3 nucleotides read TGTGCCAGCAGCTTACACCAGGGACCCTACGAGCAGTACTTC. Protein product: CASSLHQGPYEQYF.

This clonotype was counted only a few times. This rearrangement joins TRBV24-1 to TRBJ1-1, with 7 bases lining up with TRBD1. CDR1 and CDR2 (germline): KGHDR, SFDVKD. The length of the CDR3 is 16 residues. Trimming cost V 2 bases and J 1 base; bases outside gene matches: 6. The CDR3 nucleotides are TGTGCCACCAGTGATTCCCGAACAGGGGCGAACACTGAAGCTTTCTTT. Translating it yields CATSDSRTGANTEAFF.

In this sample, this clonotype turned up many times. The chain employs TRBV5-5 and TRBJ1-2; D call uncertain. V shed 4 bases and J shed 8 bases, with 18 bases lying between them. From germline, CDR1 is SGHKS and CDR2 YYEKEE (reference sequence). The CDR3 is made up of 14 amino acids. CDR3 bases: TGTGCCAGCAGCGGGCGCGAGCGTTTTGGAGGCTACACCTTC. Protein product: CASSGRERFGGYTF.

Ten or more counts support this clonotype. The J gene is TRBJ1-1, the V gene TRBV28; 8 bases map to TRBD1. Germline CDR1 reads MDHEN; CDR2 reads SYDVKM. The trim removed 10 bases at V and 5 bases at J, leaving 9 bases unmatched. The CDR3 length is 13 residues. CDR3 in amino acids: CATLDRGGTEAFF. The CDR3 nucleotides are TGTGCCACCCTCGACAGGGGAGGGACTGAAGCTTTCTTT.

There are many counts of this clonotype. The CDR3 spells CASSLGGLWGNYEQYF. The CDR3 region has the DNA TGTGCCAGCAGTTTAGGAGGTCTCTGGGGGAACTACGAGCAGTACTTC. The V gene is TRBV28, the J gene TRBJ2-7, with D tentatively TRBD1 or TRBD2 (5 bases each). The V end was cut by 2 bases, the J end by 3 bases, with 17 bases between. This CDR3 comprises 16 residues. Germline-derived CDR1 and CDR2 are MDHEN and SYDVKM.

This clonotype came up many times. The gene calls are TRBV27 and TRBJ2-3, with D possibly TRBD1 on 5 matching bases. This CDR3 has 14 residues. Deletions cut 4 bases from V and 8 bases from J, with 16 bases between. Per the germline V gene, CDR1 is MNHEY and CDR2 is SMNVEV (reference sequence). CDR3 bases: TGTGCCAGCAGTTACGAGACCTGGGGCGGTACGCAGTATTTT. Encoded protein: CASSYETWGGTQYF.